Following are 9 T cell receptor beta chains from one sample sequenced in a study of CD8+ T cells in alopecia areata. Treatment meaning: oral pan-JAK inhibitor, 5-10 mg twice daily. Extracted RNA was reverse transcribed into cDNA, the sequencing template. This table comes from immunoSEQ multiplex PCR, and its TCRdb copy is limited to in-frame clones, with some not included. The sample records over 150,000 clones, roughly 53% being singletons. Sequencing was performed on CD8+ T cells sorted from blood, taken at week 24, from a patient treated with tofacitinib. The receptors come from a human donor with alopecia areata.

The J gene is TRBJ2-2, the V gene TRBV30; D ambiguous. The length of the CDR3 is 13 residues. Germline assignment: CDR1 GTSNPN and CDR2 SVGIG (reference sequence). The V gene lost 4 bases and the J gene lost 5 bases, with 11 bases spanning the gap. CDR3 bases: TGTGCCTGGACTGAAAGGGATACCGGGGAGCTGTTTTTT. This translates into CAWTERDTGELFF. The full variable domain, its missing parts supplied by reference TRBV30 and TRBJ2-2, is SQTIHQWPATLVQPVGSPLSLECTVEGTSNPNLYWYRQAAGRGLQLLFYSVGIGQISSEVPQNLSASRPQDRQFILSSKKLLLSDSGFYLCAWTERDTGELFFGEGSRLTVL.

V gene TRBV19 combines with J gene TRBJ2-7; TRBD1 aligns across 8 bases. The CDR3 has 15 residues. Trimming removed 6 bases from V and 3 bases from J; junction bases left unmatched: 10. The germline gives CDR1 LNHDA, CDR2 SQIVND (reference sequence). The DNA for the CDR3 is TGTGCCAGTAGACTAAGGACAGGGAAACGCTACGAGCAGTACTTC. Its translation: CASRLRTGKRYEQYF.

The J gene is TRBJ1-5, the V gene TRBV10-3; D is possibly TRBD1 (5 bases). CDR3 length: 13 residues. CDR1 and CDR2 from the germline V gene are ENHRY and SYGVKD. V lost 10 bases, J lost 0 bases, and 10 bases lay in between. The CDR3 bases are TGTGCCACTAGGGACGGTAGCAATCAGCCCCAGCATTTT. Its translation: CATRDGSNQPQHF.

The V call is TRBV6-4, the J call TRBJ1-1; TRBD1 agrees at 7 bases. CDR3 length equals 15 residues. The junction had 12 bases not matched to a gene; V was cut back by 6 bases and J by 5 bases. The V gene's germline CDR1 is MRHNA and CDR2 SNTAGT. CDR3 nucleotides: TGTGCCAGCAGCCCTTTCCCGACAGGGCGGACTGAAGCTTTCTTT. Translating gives CASSPFPTGRTEAFF.

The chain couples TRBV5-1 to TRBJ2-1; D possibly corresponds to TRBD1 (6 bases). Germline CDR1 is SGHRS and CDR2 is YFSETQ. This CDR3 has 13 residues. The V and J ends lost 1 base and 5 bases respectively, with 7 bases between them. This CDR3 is CASSLTGNNEQFF. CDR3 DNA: TGCGCCAGCAGCTTGACAGGGAACAATGAGCAGTTCTTC. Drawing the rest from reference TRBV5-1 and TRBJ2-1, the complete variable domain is KAGVTQTPRYLIKTRGQQVTLSCSPISGHRSVSWYQQTPGQGLQFLFEYFSETQRNKGNFPGRFSGRQFSNSRSEMNVSTLELGDSALYLCASSLTGNNEQFFGPGTRLTVL.

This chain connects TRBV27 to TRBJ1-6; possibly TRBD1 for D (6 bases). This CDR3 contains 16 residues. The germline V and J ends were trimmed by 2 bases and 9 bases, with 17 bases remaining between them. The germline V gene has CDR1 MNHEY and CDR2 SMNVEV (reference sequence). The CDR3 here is CASSLTARQVPSPLHF. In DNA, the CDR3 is TGTGCCAGCAGTTTAACCGCACGACAGGTTCCTTCACCCCTCCACTTT.

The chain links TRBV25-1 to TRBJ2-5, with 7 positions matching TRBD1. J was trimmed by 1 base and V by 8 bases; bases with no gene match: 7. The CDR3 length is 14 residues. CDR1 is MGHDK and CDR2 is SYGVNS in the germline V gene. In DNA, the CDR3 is TGTGCCAGCGAGCCCTGGGACAGCCAAGAGACCCAGTACTTC. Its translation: CASEPWDSQETQYF.

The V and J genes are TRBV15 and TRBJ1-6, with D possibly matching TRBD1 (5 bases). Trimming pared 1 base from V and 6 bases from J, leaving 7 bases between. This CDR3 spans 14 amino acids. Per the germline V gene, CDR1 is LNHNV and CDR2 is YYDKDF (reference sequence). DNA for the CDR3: TGTGCCACCAGCAGAGTGGGACCTAATTCACCCCTCCACTTT. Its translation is CATSRVGPNSPLHF.

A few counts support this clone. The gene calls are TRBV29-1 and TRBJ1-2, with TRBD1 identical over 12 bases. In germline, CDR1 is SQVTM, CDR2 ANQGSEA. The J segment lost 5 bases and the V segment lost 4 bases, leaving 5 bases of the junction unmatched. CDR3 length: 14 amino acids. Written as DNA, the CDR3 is TGCAGCGTTGCGGGACAGGGGGCGCGTTATGGCTACACCTTC. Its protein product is CSVAGQGARYGYTF.